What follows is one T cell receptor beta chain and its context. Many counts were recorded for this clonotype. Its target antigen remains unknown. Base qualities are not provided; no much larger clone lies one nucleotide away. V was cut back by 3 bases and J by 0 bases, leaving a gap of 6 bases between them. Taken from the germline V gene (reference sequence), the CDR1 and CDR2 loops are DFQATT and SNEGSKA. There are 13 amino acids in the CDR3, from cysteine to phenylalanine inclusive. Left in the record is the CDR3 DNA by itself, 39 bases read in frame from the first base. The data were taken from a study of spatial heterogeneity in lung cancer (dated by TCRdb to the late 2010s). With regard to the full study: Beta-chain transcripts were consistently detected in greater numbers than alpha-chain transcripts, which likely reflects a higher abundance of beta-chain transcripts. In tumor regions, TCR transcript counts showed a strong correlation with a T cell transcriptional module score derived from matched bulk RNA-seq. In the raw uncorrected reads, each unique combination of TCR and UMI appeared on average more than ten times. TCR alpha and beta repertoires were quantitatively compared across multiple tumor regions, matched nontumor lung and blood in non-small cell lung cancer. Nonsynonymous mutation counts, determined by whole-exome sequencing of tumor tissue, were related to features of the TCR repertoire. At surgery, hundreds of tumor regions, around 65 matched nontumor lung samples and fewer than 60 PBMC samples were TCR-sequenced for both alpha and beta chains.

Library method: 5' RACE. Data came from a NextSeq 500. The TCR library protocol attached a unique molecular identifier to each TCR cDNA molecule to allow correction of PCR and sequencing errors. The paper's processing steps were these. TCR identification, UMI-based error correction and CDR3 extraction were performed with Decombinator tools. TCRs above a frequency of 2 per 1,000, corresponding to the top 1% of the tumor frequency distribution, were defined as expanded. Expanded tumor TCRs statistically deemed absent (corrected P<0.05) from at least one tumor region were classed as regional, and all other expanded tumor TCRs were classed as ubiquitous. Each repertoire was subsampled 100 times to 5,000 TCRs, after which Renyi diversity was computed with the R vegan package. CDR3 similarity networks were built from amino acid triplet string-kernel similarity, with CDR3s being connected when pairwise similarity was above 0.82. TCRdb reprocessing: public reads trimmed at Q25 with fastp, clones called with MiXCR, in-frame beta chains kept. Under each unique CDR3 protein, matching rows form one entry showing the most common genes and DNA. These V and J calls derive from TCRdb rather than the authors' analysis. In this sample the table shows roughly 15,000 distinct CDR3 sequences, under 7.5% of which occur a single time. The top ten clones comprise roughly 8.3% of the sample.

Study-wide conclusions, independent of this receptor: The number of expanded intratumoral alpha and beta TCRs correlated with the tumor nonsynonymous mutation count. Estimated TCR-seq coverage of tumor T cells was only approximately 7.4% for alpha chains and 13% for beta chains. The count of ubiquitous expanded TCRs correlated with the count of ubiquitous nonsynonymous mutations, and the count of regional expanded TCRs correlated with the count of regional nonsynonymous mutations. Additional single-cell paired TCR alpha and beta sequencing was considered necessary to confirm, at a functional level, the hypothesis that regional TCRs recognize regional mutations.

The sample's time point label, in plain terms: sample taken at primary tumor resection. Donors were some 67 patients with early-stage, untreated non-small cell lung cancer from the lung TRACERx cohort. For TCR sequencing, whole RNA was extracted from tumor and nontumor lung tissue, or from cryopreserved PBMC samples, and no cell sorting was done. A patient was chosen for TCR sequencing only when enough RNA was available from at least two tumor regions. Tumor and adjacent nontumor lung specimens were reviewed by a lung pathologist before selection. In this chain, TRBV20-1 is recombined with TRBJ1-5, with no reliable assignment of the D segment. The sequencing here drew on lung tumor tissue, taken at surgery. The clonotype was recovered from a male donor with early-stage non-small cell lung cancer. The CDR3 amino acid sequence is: CSARGYSNQPQHF. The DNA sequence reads TGCAGTGCTAGGGGTTATAGCAATCAGCCCCAGCATTTT.